Here is one T cell receptor beta chain with its context. Assay: immunoSEQ multiplex PCR; the TCRdb copy retains only in-frame clones and omits some. The sample holds around 360,000 clones; about 90% are singletons and the top ten take under 3%. The entry originates in a study of blood T cell repertoires in COVID-19. Study summary: Both acute and convalescent COVID-19 samples were obtained from the United States, Italy and Spain. Nucleic acid was either cDNA or gDNA, and it came from T cells, B-cell-depleted T cells, or PBMCs.

Participants came from about 23 US areas, aged roughly 18 to 90 years. Among Cohort 3 donors, those recovered had two negative PCRs, clearance, or symptom resolution. Sequencing was carried out using PBMCs or T cells enriched from blood (not recorded which). The receptor's source is a woman aged 30 to 39 who had recovered from COVID-19.

The CDR3 is CASSQGGTSGTDTQYF. The DNA for the CDR3 is TGTGCCAGCAGCCAAGGCGGGACTAGCGGTACAGATACGCAGTATTTT. The gene calls are TRBV3-1 (or the pseudogene TRBV3-2) and TRBJ2-3; 11 nucleotides match TRBD2. V trimming: 1 base; J trimming: 3 bases; junction bases outside the gene matches: 3. CDR1 LGHDT and CDR2 YNNKEL come from the germline V gene (reference sequence). This CDR3 region has 16 residues.